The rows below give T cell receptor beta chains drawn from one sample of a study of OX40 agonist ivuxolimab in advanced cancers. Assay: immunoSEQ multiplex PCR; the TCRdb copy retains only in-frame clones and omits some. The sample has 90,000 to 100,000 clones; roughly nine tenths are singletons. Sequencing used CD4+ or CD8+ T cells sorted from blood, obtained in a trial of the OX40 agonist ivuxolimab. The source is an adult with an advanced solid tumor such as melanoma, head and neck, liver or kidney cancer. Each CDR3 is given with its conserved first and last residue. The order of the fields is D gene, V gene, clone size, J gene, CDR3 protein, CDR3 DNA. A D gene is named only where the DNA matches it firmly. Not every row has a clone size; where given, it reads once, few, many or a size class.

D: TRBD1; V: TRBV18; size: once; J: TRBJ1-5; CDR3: CASSPSRGTSNQPQHF; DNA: TGTGCCAGCTCACCAAGCAGGGGGACTAGCAATCAGCCCCAGCATTTT
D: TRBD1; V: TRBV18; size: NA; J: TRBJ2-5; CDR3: CASSPEQGARETQYF; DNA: TGTGCCAGCTCACCGGAGCAGGGGGCTAGAGAGACCCAGTACTTC
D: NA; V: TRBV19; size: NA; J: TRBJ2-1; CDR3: CASSPGVGVPIGYNEQFF; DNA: TGTGCCAGTAGCCCGGGGGTGGGGGTTCCTATAGGATACAATGAGCAGTTCTTC
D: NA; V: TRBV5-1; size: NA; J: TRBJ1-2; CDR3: CASSLAEMGGAGYGYTF; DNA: TGCGCCAGCAGCTTGGCCGAGATGGGGGGCGCGGGATATGGCTACACCTTC
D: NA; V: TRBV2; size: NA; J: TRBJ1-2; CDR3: CASVEVESRLRYGYTF; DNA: TGTGCCAGCGTTGAGGTCGAAAGTCGTTTGAGGTATGGCTACACCTTC
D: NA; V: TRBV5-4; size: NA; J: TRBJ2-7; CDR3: CASSLGQGPYEQYF; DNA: TGTGCCAGCAGCTTGGGGCAGGGGCCATACGAGCAGTACTTC
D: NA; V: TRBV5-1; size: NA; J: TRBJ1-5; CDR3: CASSSSGDQPQHF; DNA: TGCGCCAGCAGCTCATCAGGGGATCAGCCCCAGCATTTT
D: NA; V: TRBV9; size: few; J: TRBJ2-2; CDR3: CASSVDGGHTGELFF; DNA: TGTGCCAGCAGCGTAGATGGGGGGCACACCGGGGAGCTGTTTTTT
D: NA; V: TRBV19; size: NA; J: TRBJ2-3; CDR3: CASRGALSTDTQYF; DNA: TGTGCCAGTAGGGGGGCTTTGAGCACAGATACGCAGTATTTT
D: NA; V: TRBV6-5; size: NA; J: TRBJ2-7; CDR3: CASSYGGVPYEQYF; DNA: TGTGCCAGCAGTTACGGGGGAGTCCCTTACGAGCAGTACTTC
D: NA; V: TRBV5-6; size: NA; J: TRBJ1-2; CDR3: CASSLGREDYGYTF; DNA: TGTGCCAGCAGCTTGGGACGGGAAGACTATGGCTACACCTTC
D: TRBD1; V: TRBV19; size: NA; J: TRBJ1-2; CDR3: CASSLTGQGGYGYTF; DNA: TGTGCCAGTAGCCTGACCGGACAGGGCGGCTATGGCTACACTTTC
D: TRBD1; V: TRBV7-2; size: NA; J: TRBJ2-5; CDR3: CASSLGTGKRETQYF; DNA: TGTGCCAGCAGCCTAGGGACAGGGAAGAGGGAGACCCAGTACTTC
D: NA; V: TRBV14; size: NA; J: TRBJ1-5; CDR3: CASSQDRERPQHF; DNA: TGTGCCAGCAGCCAAGACAGGGAACGGCCCCAGCATTTT
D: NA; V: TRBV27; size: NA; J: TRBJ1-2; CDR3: CASSLTRDPAGGYTF; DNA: TGTGCCAGCAGTTTAACCAGGGATCCAGCGGGAGGCTACACCTTC
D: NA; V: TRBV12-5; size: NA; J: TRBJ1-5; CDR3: CASGQLSGGNQPQHF; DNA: TGTGCTAGTGGCCAACTGTCTGGGGGGAATCAGCCCCAGCATTTT
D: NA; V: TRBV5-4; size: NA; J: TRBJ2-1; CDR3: CASSLMLPNNEQFF; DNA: TGTGCCAGCAGCTTAATGCTTCCTAACAATGAGCAGTTCTTC
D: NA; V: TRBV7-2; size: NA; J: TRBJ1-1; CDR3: CASSRLMNTEAFF; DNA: TGTGCCAGCAGCCGTCTTATGAACACTGAAGCTTTCTTT
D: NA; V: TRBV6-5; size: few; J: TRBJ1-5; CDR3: CASRTASNQPQHF; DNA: TGTGCCAGCCGGACAGCTAGCAATCAGCCCCAGCATTTT
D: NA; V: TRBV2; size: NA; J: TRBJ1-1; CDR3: CASGRSLNTEAFF; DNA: TGTGCCAGCGGGAGGAGCTTGAACACTGAAGCTTTCTTT
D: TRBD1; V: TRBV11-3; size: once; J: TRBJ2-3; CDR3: CASSKQGASADTQYF; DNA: TGTGCCAGCAGCAAGCAGGGGGCCTCGGCAGATACGCAGTATTTT
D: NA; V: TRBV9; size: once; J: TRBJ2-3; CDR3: CASSVRGGTADTQYF; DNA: TGTGCCAGCAGCGTAAGGGGCGGAACTGCAGATACGCAGTATTTT
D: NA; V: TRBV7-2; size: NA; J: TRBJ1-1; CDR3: CASSIRQAEAFF; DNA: TGTGCCAGCAGCATCCGACAAGCTGAAGCTTTCTTT